This T cell receptor (beta chain) was documented in a study of T cell repertoires in cytomegalovirus infection. At least ten counts were recorded for this clonotype. Each CDR3 protein is one row after TCRdb ran MiXCR on the reads. Of more than 500,000 distinct CDR3 sequences listed, approximately 15% are singletons. This CDR3 has 16 residues. The J segment lost 2 bases and the V segment lost 3 bases, leaving 5 bases of the junction unmatched. Germline CDR1 reads SGHAT; CDR2 reads FQNNGV. This chain uses TRBV11-2 with TRBJ2-7; 12 bases match TRBD2. Sequences were obtained from CD8+ T cells from PBMCs. The TCR comes from a human donor in good health (CMV status not recorded). Some clones in this sample may be carry-over from other donors' samples. The CDR3 nucleotides read TGTGCCAGCAGCTTCTGGACTAGCGGGATCCCCTACGAGCAGTACTTC. This encodes CASSFWTSGIPYEQYF.